This T cell receptor beta chain was retrieved from a study of blood T cell repertoires in COVID-19 (dated by TCRdb to 2018 to 2021). As for the study more broadly: Samples covering the acute and convalescent phases of COVID-19 were provided by collaborators in the United States, Italy and Spain. Where available, HLA class I and class II types were obtained from metadata supplied by the sample provider rather than from assay-based typing. The dataset comprised deeply sampled blood TCRbeta repertoires from subjects exposed to, actively infected with, or recovered from COVID-19. The samples were drawn from two sources: the first 160 participants of the ongoing ImmuneRACE study, and over 950 subjects contributed by 6 global collaborators. The prospective study material was composed of cDNA or gDNA derived from T cells, B-cell-depleted T cells, or PBMCs. The repertoires were released in a freely available public database meant as a resource for research on the immune response to SARS-CoV-2. Nearly every sample came with metadata listing a de-identified subject ID, COVID-19 status, age in years and sex.

Participants in the prospective study were enrolled through a virtual design, were aged roughly 18 to 100 years, and lived in roughly 25 United States geographic areas. In the prospective study, cohorts were assigned on the basis of participant-reported clinical history obtained from a screening survey and a study questionnaire. Recovered participants in ImmuneRACE Cohort 3 were defined by two consecutive negative NP/OP PCR tests, clearance by a healthcare professional, or resolution of symptoms. In the prospective study, whole blood, serum and a nasopharyngeal or oropharyngeal swab were collected from each participant by mobile phlebotomists. Additional blood draws and questionnaires over an approximately two-month period could optionally be provided by prospective study participants. Blood samples from the prospective study were shipped frozen or at room temperature prior to DNA extraction. Paper-wide results and their limitations: The amount of clinical and demographic metadata varied by source and participant and was provided uncurated.

V is shortened by 2 bases, J by 0 bases, and the region joining them spans 28 bases. The CDR3 sequence holds 22 residues, the cysteine and phenylalanine included. Only the CDR3 DNA is retained, 66 bases long and in frame from the first base. From the germline V gene (reference sequence), CDR1 is WNHNN and CDR2 is SYGVQD. As regards this clone: The specificity of this receptor is unknown. The input lacks base qualities; no much larger clone sits a single base away.

TCRbeta CDR3 regions were amplified from genomic DNA using the immunoSEQ Assay, a bias-controlled multiplex PCR. On the authors' methods: Nucleated cell counts per sample were estimated from amplification of reference gene primers within the assay. To quantify the absolute abundance of each unique TCRbeta CDR3 rearrangement, sequence reads were collapsed and filtered. For each sample, productive Simpson clonality was calculated as the square root of Simpson's diversity index across productive rearrangements. TCRdb's version of the immuneACCESS table is confined to in-frame rearrangements and falls short of the full clone set. An unresolved V gene accounts for under half of the shortfall where checked; the remainder is of unknown origin. V, J and clone size are those of that table, while D and trimming were read from the DNA. In this sample the table shows under 350,000 clones, about nine tenths of which occur a single time. About 1.8% of the sample lies in the top ten.

The V and J genes are TRBV10-1 and TRBJ1-4, with the D gene uncertain. This sequence originates from a woman aged 40 to 50 who had recovered from COVID-19. Sequencing was performed on PBMCs or T cells enriched from blood (not recorded which). CDR3 sequence: CASSEKSPFDPTQAATNEKLFF. The nucleotides are TGCGCCAGCAGTGAGAAATCCCCGTTCGACCCTACCCAGGCCGCAACTAATGAAAAACTGTTTTTT.